This is a list of T cell receptor beta chains from one sample in a study of identical twins. TCRdb re-analysed the 5' RACE reads in MiXCR, keeping a single row per CDR3 protein. The sample lists about 460,000 distinct CDR3 sequences, over 12% occurring once. The same data also contributed to another study, on yellow fever vaccine responses in identical twins.

Sequencing was done on a sample of CD4+ T cells sorted from blood. These receptors were obtained from a woman in her late teens or twenties in good health. CDR3s include the opening cysteine and the closing phenylalanine or tryptophan. D genes are given only for firm matches. Part of the rows lack a size; the others show once, few, many or a class for expanded clones.

clone_size	d_call	j_call	v_call	cdr3_aa	cdr3_nt
many	TRBD2	TRBJ2-1	TRBV20-1	CSARDVGSGGANEQFF	TGCAGTGCTAGAGACGTTGGAAGCGGGGGGGCCAATGAGCAGTTCTTC
NA	TRBD2	TRBJ2-2	TRBV3-1	CASSQSRGRGTGELFF	TGTGCCAGCAGCCAAAGTCGCGGGAGAGGGACCGGGGAGCTGTTTTTT
NA	TRBD2	TRBJ2-7	TRBV15	CATSRTGTSAYEQYF	TGTGCCACCAGCAGGACCGGGACTAGCGCTTACGAGCAGTACTTC
few	NA	TRBJ2-3	TRBV5-5	CASSLAARGTDTQYF	TGTGCCAGCAGCTTGGCGGCGAGGGGCACAGATACGCAGTATTTT
NA	NA	TRBJ1-3	TRBV15	CATSRAATGLYGNTIYF	TGTGCCACCAGCAGAGCTGCAACGGGGCTTTATGGAAACACCATATATTTT
NA	NA	TRBJ2-5	TRBV2	CASRFSAQETQYF	TGTGCCAGCAGGTTCAGCGCCCAAGAGACCCAGTACTTC
many	TRBD2	TRBJ2-1	TRBV20-1	CSAKTSGGYNEQFF	TGCAGTGCAAAGACTAGCGGGGGGTACAATGAGCAGTTCTTC
NA	TRBD1	TRBJ2-1	TRBV14	CASSQNGQGALNEQFF	TGTGCCAGCAGCCAAAACGGACAGGGGGCCCTCAATGAGCAGTTCTTC
many	TRBD2	TRBJ2-5	TRBV2	CASTGRGVQETQYF	TGTGCCAGCACCGGACGGGGGGTCCAAGAGACCCAGTACTTC
NA	TRBD2	TRBJ2-1	TRBV15	CATSVFIVAGEGNEQFF	TGTGCCACCAGCGTCTTTATCGTAGCGGGCGAGGGGAATGAGCAGTTCTTC
few	TRBD1	TRBJ1-1	TRBV7-2	CASSFNRGTEAFF	TGTGCCAGCAGCTTTAACAGGGGCACTGAAGCTTTCTTT
NA	NA	TRBJ2-2	TRBV5-6	CASSLAQGRGTGELFF	TGTGCCAGCAGCTTGGCCCAGGGGAGGGGCACCGGGGAGCTGTTTTTT
many	NA	TRBJ2-4	TRBV29-1	CSVVRPNHDIQYF	TGCAGCGTTGTCAGGCCAAATCACGACATTCAGTACTTC
NA	TRBD1	TRBJ2-7	TRBV6-5	CASSYKGQNYEQYF	TGTGCCAGCAGTTACAAGGGACAGAACTACGAGCAGTACTTC
few	NA	TRBJ2-3	TRBV28	CASSPLAREVTDTQYF	TGTGCCAGCAGCCCTCTAGCGAGGGAGGTAACAGATACGCAGTATTTT
few	NA	TRBJ2-5	TRBV18	CASSPPIGMGETQYF	TGTGCCAGCTCACCACCGATAGGGATGGGAGAGACCCAGTACTTC
few	NA	TRBJ2-1	TRBV2	CASSEALIGQF	TGTGCCAGCAGTGAAGCGCTTATCGGACAGTTC
NA	TRBD2	TRBJ2-2	TRBV5-4	CASSLGHRGLAGNTGELFF	TGTGCCAGCAGCTTGGGGCACCGGGGACTAGCGGGTAACACCGGGGAGCTGTTTTTT
few	TRBD1	TRBJ2-1	TRBV6-2/TRBV6-3	CASRTGGFLYEQFF	TGTGCCAGCAGGACAGGGGGCTTTTTGTATGAGCAGTTCTTC
few	NA	TRBJ2-3	TRBV20-1	CSADPGQRKTNTQYF	TGCAGTGCGGACCCGGGGCAGAGAAAAACTAACACGCAGTATTTT
few	TRBD2	TRBJ2-5	TRBV5-6	CASRHTGRQETQYF	TGTGCCAGCAGACACACCGGGAGGCAAGAGACCCAGTACTTC
few	NA	TRBJ2-2	TRBV10-3	CAISRQRPPSHTGELFF	TGTGCCATCAGTAGACAGAGACCTCCGTCCCACACCGGGGAGCTGTTTTTT
once	TRBD2	TRBJ2-1	TRBV7-2	CASSFFGLANLNEQFF	TGTGCCAGCAGCTTTTTCGGACTAGCGAATCTCAATGAGCAGTTCTTC
NA	NA	TRBJ2-5	TRBV6-1	CASRLGTRLTQETQYF	TGTGCCAGCAGGCTCGGGACACGTCTAACTCAAGAGACCCAGTACTTC
few	TRBD2	TRBJ2-1	TRBV12-3/TRBV12-4	CASSLGKGRTSGSLNEQFF	TGTGCCAGCAGTTTAGGTAAGGGCCGGACTAGCGGGAGTCTGAATGAGCAGTTCTTC
few	NA	TRBJ2-5	TRBV5-1	CASSRVPMETQYF	TGCGCCAGCAGCAGGGTCCCTATGGAGACCCAGTACTTC
few	TRBD1	TRBJ1-2	TRBV9	CASSPLQGALEGYTF	TGTGCCAGCAGCCCACTACAGGGGGCTCTTGAGGGCTACACCTTC
NA	TRBD1	TRBJ2-1	TRBV20-1	CSAITDRGNEQFF	TGCAGTGCCATAACCGACAGGGGCAATGAGCAGTTCTTC
few	NA	TRBJ2-2	TRBV7-6	CASSIIGGNTGELFF	TGTGCCAGCAGCATCATCGGGGGGAACACCGGGGAGCTGTTTTTT
NA	TRBD2	TRBJ2-7	TRBV20-1	CSARRAGGNYEQYF	TGCAGTGCTCGCAGAGCGGGGGGCAACTACGAGCAGTACTTC
NA	TRBD2	TRBJ2-2	TRBV7-8	CATHRGGNTGELFF	TGTGCCACCCACCGGGGGGGGAACACCGGGGAGCTGTTTTTT
NA	NA	TRBJ1-5	TRBV20-1	CSVGSQLRNQPQHF	TGCAGTGTCGGCTCGCAGCTGAGAAATCAGCCCCAGCATTTT
few	NA	TRBJ2-7	TRBV4-2	CASSQDELYEQYF	TGTGCCAGCAGCCAAGATGAGTTATACGAGCAGTACTTC
few	NA	TRBJ2-3	TRBV30	CAWSRTLKTSTDTQYF	TGTGCCTGGAGTCGGACACTTAAAACTAGCACAGATACGCAGTATTTT
NA	TRBD1	TRBJ1-4	TRBV7-9	CASRGTGINEKLFF	TGTGCCAGCAGAGGGACAGGCATAAACGAAAAACTGTTTTTT
many	NA	TRBJ2-2	TRBV7-7	CASRKLGITGELFF	TGTGCTAGCAGAAAACTCGGTATCACCGGGGAGCTGTTTTTT
NA	TRBD1	TRBJ2-7	TRBV9	CASSVGDGQGANEQYF	TGTGCCAGCAGCGTAGGCGACGGACAGGGGGCCAACGAGCAGTACTTC
few	NA	TRBJ2-3	TRBV10-3	CAISESKVFGGQASTDTQYF	TGTGCCATCAGTGAGTCGAAGGTTTTTGGGGGTCAAGCTAGCACAGATACGCAGTATTTT
few	TRBD2	TRBJ2-5	TRBV2	CASSEVRAGVETQYF	TGTGCCAGCAGTGAAGTTCGAGCGGGAGTAGAGACCCAGTACTTC
NA	TRBD1	TRBJ1-2	TRBV20-1	CSASAGQGNYGYTF	TGCAGTGCTAGTGCGGGACAGGGTAACTATGGCTACACCTTC
many	TRBD2	TRBJ2-3	TRBV7-6	CASSLRASGGGGADTQYF	TGTGCCAGCAGCTTACGGGCTAGCGGGGGAGGAGGTGCAGATACGCAGTATTTT
few	NA	TRBJ1-1	TRBV2	CASTPVAGTEAFF	TGTGCCAGCACCCCGGTTGCGGGTACTGAAGCTTTCTTT
NA	TRBD1	TRBJ1-5	TRBV2	CASSVTGGQPLVQPQHF	TGTGCCAGCAGTGTCACAGGGGGCCAACCTTTGGTTCAGCCCCAGCATTTT
few	NA	TRBJ2-7	TRBV6-5	CASSYLRDGTYEQYF	TGTGCCAGCAGTTACCTACGGGACGGGACCTACGAGCAGTACTTC
few	TRBD1	TRBJ1-5	TRBV11-2	CASSWDRGNQPQHF	TGTGCCAGCAGCTGGGACAGGGGGAATCAGCCCCAGCATTTT
many	TRBD2	TRBJ2-7	TRBV20-1	CSARARTRDEQYF	TGCAGTGCTAGGGCTCGGACTAGGGACGAGCAGTACTTC
many	NA	TRBJ1-5	TRBV20-1	CSARQGYSNQPQHF	TGCAGTGCTAGACAGGGGTATAGCAATCAGCCCCAGCATTTT
few	TRBD2	TRBJ2-3	TRBV20-1	CSAKTSGSTDTQYF	TGCAGTGCTAAAACTAGCGGTAGCACAGATACGCAGTATTTT
NA	TRBD1	TRBJ1-2	TRBV5-6	CASSLGRGRSYGYTF	TGTGCCAGCAGCTTGGGAAGGGGGCGCAGCTATGGCTACACCTTC
NA	TRBD1	TRBJ1-5	TRBV5-1	CASSRTGGSQPQHF	TGCGCCAGCAGCAGGACAGGTGGTAGCCAGCCCCAGCATTTT
few	TRBD1	TRBJ1-1	TRBV7-2	CASSGQGEATEAFF	TGTGCCAGCTCGGGACAGGGCGAGGCCACTGAAGCTTTCTTT
few	NA	TRBJ2-3	TRBV29-1	CSVDSGVDTQYF	TGCAGCGTTGATTCGGGGGTAGATACGCAGTATTTT
NA	NA	TRBJ2-5	TRBV29-1	CSVEIGTDQYF	TGCAGCGTTGAAATTGGGACGGACCAGTACTTC
NA	NA	TRBJ2-6	TRBV19	CASSTLVGLGANVLTF	TGTGCCAGTAGTACACTAGTGGGTCTGGGGGCCAACGTCCTGACTTTC
many	NA	TRBJ2-1	TRBV5-1	CASSLGPNPNEQFF	TGCGCCAGCAGCTTGGGCCCAAACCCCAATGAGCAGTTCTTC